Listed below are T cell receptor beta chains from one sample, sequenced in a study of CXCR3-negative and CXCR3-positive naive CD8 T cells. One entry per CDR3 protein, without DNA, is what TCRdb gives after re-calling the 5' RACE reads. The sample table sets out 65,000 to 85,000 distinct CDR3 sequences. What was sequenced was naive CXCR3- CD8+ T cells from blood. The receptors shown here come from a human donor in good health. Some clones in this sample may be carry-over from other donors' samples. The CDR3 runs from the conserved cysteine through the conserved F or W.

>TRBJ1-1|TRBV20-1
CSARDGEGVDTEAFF
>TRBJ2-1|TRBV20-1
CSARVAGGPGDEQFF
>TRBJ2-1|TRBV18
CASSPKGGSYNEQFF
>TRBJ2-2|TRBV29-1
CSVELPYTGELFF
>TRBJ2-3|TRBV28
CASSFVSEPTDTQYF
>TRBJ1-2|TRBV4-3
CASSQVQYPTDLYGYTF
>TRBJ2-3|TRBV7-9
CASNHLPTDTQYF
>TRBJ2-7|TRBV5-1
CASSLGLAGGRSYEQYF
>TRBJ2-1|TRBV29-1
CSAWGTESSYNEQFF
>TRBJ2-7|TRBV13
CASSSRGFYEQYF
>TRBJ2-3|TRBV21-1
CASSLAGGPKLTDTQYF
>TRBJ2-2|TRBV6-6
CASSLSGRGDTGELFF
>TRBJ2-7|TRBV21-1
CASSKGGRGEQYF
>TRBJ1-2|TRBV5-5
CASSSTARYGYTF
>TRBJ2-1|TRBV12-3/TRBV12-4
CATHFRDEQFF
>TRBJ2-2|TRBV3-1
CASSQGGTSSGWAGELFF
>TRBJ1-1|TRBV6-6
CASSVTGEGVTEAFF
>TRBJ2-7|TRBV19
CASSIFSGTPVYEQYF
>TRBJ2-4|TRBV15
CATSRDWTGTAKNIQYF